This T cell receptor beta chain was sequenced in a study of T cell repertoires in cytomegalovirus infection (dated by TCRdb to the late 2010s). Study-wide context: Because public TCR beta signatures pointed to carriage of CMV infection together with the matching HLA type, the HLA type of each donor mattered for the analysis.

The CDR3 contains 15 residues, cysteine and phenylalanine counted. The sequence is cut down to CDR3 DNA, 45 bases in frame from base 1. Compared with germline, V lacks 6 bases and J lacks 8 bases; bases without a gene match: 10. The germline V gene encodes CDR1 LNHDA and CDR2 SQIVND (reference sequence). Sequencing relied on an Illumina HiSeq 1500. TCRdb reanalyzed the raw reads on its own, using fastp at Q25 for trimming and MiXCR for clone calling, and kept in-frame beta chains. Identical CDR3 proteins give one entry, which carries the most common genes and DNA. The sample records just under 300,000 distinct CDR3 sequences, approximately 8.9% of which are singletons. The top ten hold 2.5% of the sample. Study-wide conclusions, independent of this receptor: The ex vivo response was dominated by HLA-C-restricted CMV-specific TCR beta clonotypes, and the single most frequent clonotype in two of eight donors was supplied by these HLA-C-restricted clonotypes. Carriers of CMV infection plus the relevant HLA type were discriminated by the cumulative frequency of public TCR beta family members in the study cohort and in an independent roughly 400-donor cohort.

This clonotype was seen many times. Its antigen is currently not known. Base quality data are lacking; no much larger clone is found one base away. The receptor comes from a human donor in good health (CMV status not recorded). Some clones in this sample may be carry-over from other donors' samples. The sample comprised PBMCs. The sequence links TRBV19 to TRBJ1-2; the junction holds 12 bases that match TRBD1. DNA sequence: TGTGCCAGTAGCCTCCCGGGACAGGGGGCGAAGGGCTACACCTTC. Translated, it gives CASSLPGQGAKGYTF.